The clone carrying this TCR beta chain was observed at least ten times. TCRdb called the RT-PCR reads again in MiXCR, with one record for every CDR3 protein. The profile shows about 700,000 distinct CDR3 sequences, 12% to 15% of them singletons. The germline gives CDR1 ENHRY, CDR2 SYGVKD. This CDR3 is 13 amino acids long. V dropped 0 bases and J dropped 2 bases, with 5 bases sitting between them. The rearrangement uses TRBV10-3 and TRBJ2-7; D remains ambiguous. The sample consisted of memory CD4+ T cells from blood. The receptor's source is a female donor in good health, serving as a healthy control. The DNA for the CDR3 is TGTGCCATCAGTGAGTCGGAAACCTACGAGCAGTACTTC. It is translated as CAISESETYEQYF.